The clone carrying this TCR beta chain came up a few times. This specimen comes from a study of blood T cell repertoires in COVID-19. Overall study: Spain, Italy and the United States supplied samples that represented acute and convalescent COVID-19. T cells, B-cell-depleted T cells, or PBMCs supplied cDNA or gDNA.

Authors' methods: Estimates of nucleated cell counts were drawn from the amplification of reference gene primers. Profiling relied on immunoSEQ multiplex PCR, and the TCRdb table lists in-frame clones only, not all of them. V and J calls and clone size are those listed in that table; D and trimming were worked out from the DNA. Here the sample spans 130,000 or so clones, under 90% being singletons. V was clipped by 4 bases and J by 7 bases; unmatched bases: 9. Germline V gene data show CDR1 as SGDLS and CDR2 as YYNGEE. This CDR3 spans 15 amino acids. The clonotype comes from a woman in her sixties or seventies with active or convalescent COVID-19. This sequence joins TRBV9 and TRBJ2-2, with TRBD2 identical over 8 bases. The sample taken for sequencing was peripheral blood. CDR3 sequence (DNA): TGTGCCAGCAGCAATCGGGGGGGCTCCCGCGGGGAGCTGTTTTTT. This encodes CASSNRGGSRGELFF.